This T cell receptor (beta chain) was obtained from a study of blood T cell repertoires in COVID-19. The wider study: Samples of COVID-19 (acute and convalescent) were obtained from the United States, Italy and Spain.

Profiling relied on immunoSEQ multiplex PCR, and the TCRdb table lists in-frame clones only, not all of them. The sample includes about 220,000 clones, roughly 88% of them seen just once. The CDR3 is 14 residues long. Germline V gene sequence: CDR1 SGHVS, CDR2 FNYEAQ. The junction had 4 bases not matched to a gene; V was cut back by 2 bases and J by 8 bases. This sequence originates from a man aged 25 to 40 who had recovered from COVID-19. The chain couples TRBV7-6 to TRBJ1-4, with 8 nucleotides matching TRBD1. The sample was peripheral blood. CDR3 sequence reads: CASSLQGAREKLFF. In nucleotides, the CDR3 is TGTGCCAGCAGCTTACAGGGGGCTCGGGAAAAACTGTTTTTT.